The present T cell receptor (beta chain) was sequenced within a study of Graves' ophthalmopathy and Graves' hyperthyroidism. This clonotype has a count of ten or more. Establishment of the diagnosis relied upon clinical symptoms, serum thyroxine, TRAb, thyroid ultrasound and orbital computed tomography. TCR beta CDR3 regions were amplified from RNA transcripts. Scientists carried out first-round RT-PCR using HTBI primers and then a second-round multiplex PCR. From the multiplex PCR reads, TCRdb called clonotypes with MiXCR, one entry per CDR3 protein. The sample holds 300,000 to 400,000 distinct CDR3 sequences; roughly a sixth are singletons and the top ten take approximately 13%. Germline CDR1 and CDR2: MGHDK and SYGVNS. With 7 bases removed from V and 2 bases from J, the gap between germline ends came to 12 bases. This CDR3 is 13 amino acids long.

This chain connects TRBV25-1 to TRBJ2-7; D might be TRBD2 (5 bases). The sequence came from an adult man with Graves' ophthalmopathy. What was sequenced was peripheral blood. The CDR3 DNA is TGTGCCAGCAAGGACCCCGGGACCTACGAGCAGTACTTC. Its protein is CASKDPGTYEQYF.